This T cell receptor beta chain was profiled in a study of blood T cell repertoires in COVID-19 (dated by TCRdb to 2020 to 2021). About the full investigation: Collaborator samples came from the United States, Italy and Spain and covered acute and convalescent phases of COVID-19. A freely available public database, intended as a resource for researchers studying the immune response to SARS-CoV-2, is where the repertoires were released. Where available, HLA class I and class II types were obtained from metadata supplied by the sample provider rather than from assay-based typing. The samples were drawn from the first 160 participants of the ongoing ImmuneRACE study and from roughly 1,300 subjects provided by 6 global collaborators. The dataset comprised deeply sampled blood TCRbeta repertoires from subjects exposed to, actively infected with, or recovered from COVID-19. A de-identified subject ID, COVID-19 status, age in years and sex were almost always included in the sample metadata. The prospective study material was composed of cDNA or gDNA derived from T cells, B-cell-depleted T cells, or PBMCs. Broad study findings and their caveats: How much clinical and demographic metadata was included differed by source and by participant, and the metadata was provided uncurated.

On this clone itself: Its antigen target is currently unknown. No quality values exist for individual bases; no much larger clone is one base distant.

TCRbeta CDR3 regions were amplified from genomic DNA by means of the immunoSEQ Assay, a bias-controlled multiplex PCR. On the study's bioinformatics: The number of nucleated cells in each sample was estimated by amplification of reference gene primers within the assay. To quantify the absolute abundance of each unique TCRbeta CDR3 rearrangement, sequence reads were collapsed and filtered. For each sample, productive Simpson clonality was calculated as the square root of Simpson's diversity index across productive rearrangements. This immuneACCESS table, as held by TCRdb, lists in-frame sequences with V and J called but not all clones. Of the missing ones, under half trace to an unresolved V gene in checked studies; the others have no known cause. The V and J calls and clone size were taken over from that table, and D and trimming were inferred from the DNA. A total of roughly 55,000 clones appear in this sample, about 89% of them only once. The ten largest account for approximately 6.9% of the sample.

V loses 0 bases at its end and J loses 8 bases; junction bases beyond the gene matches: 3. CDR1 and CDR2, looked up from the germline V gene (reference sequence), are SGHNT and YYREEE. The CDR3 numbers 16 residues from cysteine through phenylalanine. Kept here is only the CDR3 DNA, which spans 48 bases and is read in frame from base 1. Each collaborating institution followed its own protocols to collect whole blood in K2EDTA tubes. For TCRbeta analysis, collaborators shipped samples in one of three forms: frozen whole blood, isolated PBMCs, or DNA extracted from either of those sample types. Material for sequencing was peripheral blood. The TCR comes from a man between 60 and 70 years old with active or convalescent COVID-19. The V gene is TRBV5-4 and the J gene is TRBJ2-1, with 15 central nucleotides matching TRBD2. CDR3 region: CASSLGGLAGGYEQFF. The sequenced DNA is TGTGCCAGCAGCTTGGGGGGACTAGCGGGAGGCTATGAGCAGTTCTTC.